This T cell receptor (beta chain) is from a study of blood T cells in healthy people across ages. A J-beta primer mix and a sample-barcoded 5' primer were used in a second PCR of roughly 6 to 12 cycles. MiXCR, run by TCRdb on the 5' RACE reads, gives a single entry per CDR3 protein. The repertoire has around 800,000 distinct CDR3 sequences, 35% to 50% of them found once; the top ten carry approximately 18%. V gave up 1 base and J gave up 14 bases, with 13 bases separating them. The CDR3 contains 12 residues. Germline V lookup: CDR1 KGHSH, CDR2 LQKENI. With each sample, at least 5 micrograms of total RNA were extracted.

Sequencing was performed on blood. The sequence came from a man older than 75 in good health. The chain joins TRBV18 to TRBJ2-3; tentative D call: TRBD2 (6 bases). Here the CDR3 DNA reads TGTGCCAGCTCACCACGGGAGGCAGGCCCGTATTTT. This translates into CASSPREAGPYF.